The entry that follows covers one TCR beta chain sequence. Original processing methods: Quantification of nucleated cells was approximated via reference gene primer amplification. Some clones are missing from TCRdb's copy, which holds only in-frame ones; the method was immunoSEQ multiplex PCR. That table gives V, J and clone size, and the DNA gave D and trimming. Counted here are tens of thousands of clones, more than 75% occurring once; the ten biggest clones make up more than 9%. The entry originates in a study of blood T cell repertoires in COVID-19. Germline V CDR1 and CDR2: GTSNPN, SVGIG (reference sequence). The CDR3 is 11 amino acids.

The sequencing input was peripheral blood. The sequence was obtained from a man aged 55 to 70 with acute or convalescent COVID-19. The chain is built from TRBV30 and TRBJ1-1, with D maybe TRBD1 (5 bases). The chain's CDR3 is CALGQGGEAFF. In DNA, the CDR3 is TGTGCGTTGGGTCAGGGTGGTGAAGCTTTCTTT.